This entry lists 25 T cell receptor beta chains sequenced from one sample in a study of OX40 agonist ivuxolimab in advanced cancers. TCRdb's table, derived via immunoSEQ multiplex PCR, lists solely in-frame clones and lacks some. The data show roughly 66,000 clones, with roughly 80% seen just once and 0.55% to 0.8% held by the top ten. This specimen was CD4+ or CD8+ T cells sorted from blood, taken in a trial of the OX40 agonist ivuxolimab. These receptors all come from an adult with an advanced solid tumor such as melanoma, head and neck, liver or kidney cancer.

J is TRBJ2-5 and V is TRBV10-3; 11 bases match TRBD2. Unmatched junction bases numbered 4, after V lost 0 bases and J lost 4 bases. Germline CDR1 and CDR2: ENHRY and SYGVKD. The length of the CDR3 is 16 residues. CDR3 DNA sequence: TGTGCCATCAGTGAGTCTAGCGGGGGGGCCAGAGAGACCCAGTACTTC. This translates into CAISESSGGARETQYF.

The V and J genes are TRBV29-1 and TRBJ1-6; 11 bases map to TRBD1. The CDR3 spans 17 residues. With 6 bases clipped from V and 5 bases from J, the junction kept 12 bases outside the gene matches. Germline V gene lookup returns CDR1 SQVTM and CDR2 ANQGSEA. DNA for the CDR3: TGCAGCGTCGAAACAAAGGACAGGGGGCTAGATAATTCACCCCTCCACTTT. Translating gives CSVETKDRGLDNSPLHF. The entire variable domain, with the rest obtained from reference TRBV29-1 and TRBJ1-6, is as follows: SAVISQKPSRDICQRGTSLTIQCQVDSQVTMMFWYRQQPGQSLTLIATANQGSEATYESGFVIDKFPISRPNLTFSTLTVSNMSPEDSSIYLCSVETKDRGLDNSPLHFGNGTRLTVT.

The J gene is TRBJ1-1, the V gene TRBV7-2, with D tentatively TRBD1 (5 bases). CDR3 size: 13 residues. Germline CDR1 is SGHTA and CDR2 is FQGNSA. Trimming took off 4 bases at V and 2 bases at J, with 8 bases between the two ends. The CDR3 sequence: CASSSGHNTEAFF. DNA for the CDR3: TGTGCCAGCAGCTCCGGACACAACACTGAAGCTTTCTTT.

This sequence joins TRBV11-2 and TRBJ1-6; possibly TRBD1 for D (6 bases). The CDR3 extends over 13 amino acids. V lost 11 bases to trimming and J lost 7 bases, with 15 bases between them. CDR1 SGHAT and CDR2 FQNNGV come from the germline V gene. The CDR3 loop reads CAGRGGTNSPLHF. For the CDR3, the DNA is TGTGCCGGTAGGGGGGGGACCAATTCACCCCTCCACTTT.

DNA of the CDR3: TGCGCCAGCAGCTTCTTCGGGGTCGACGGCCAAGAGACCCAGTACTTC. Its protein is CASSFFGVDGQETQYF. The chain employs TRBV5-1 and TRBJ2-5; D may be TRBD2 (5 bases). Between the trimmed V and J ends, which lost 2 bases and 1 base, there was a span of 15 bases. The germline gives CDR1 SGHRS, CDR2 YFSETQ. The CDR3 loop spans 16 amino acids.

This clone was seen just once. The CDR3 DNA sequence: TGTGCCAGCAGCTTAGGGGGCGGGGCAAGTGACGAGCAGTACTTC. Translated, it gives CASSLGGGASDEQYF. This chain links TRBV7-8 with TRBJ2-7; D may be TRBD2 (6 bases). Germline loops: CDR1 SGHVS, CDR2 FQNEAQ. V lost 1 base to trimming and J lost 5 bases, with 15 bases between them. The CDR3 is made up of 15 amino acids.

The V gene is TRBV6-1, the J gene TRBJ1-5, with TRBD1 as a possible D gene (5 bases). This CDR3 is built from 16 residues. V was cut by 2 bases and J by 6 bases, with 17 bases left in between. The V gene's germline CDR1 is MNHNS and CDR2 SASEGT. The CDR3 here is CASSELRGFGGQPQHF. For the CDR3, the DNA is TGTGCCAGCAGTGAACTGCGCGGATTCGGGGGTCAGCCCCAGCATTTT.

V is TRBV14 and J is TRBJ1-1; D not resolved. Germline V gene data show CDR1 as SGHDN and CDR2 as FVKESK. This CDR3 contains 13 residues. Trimming took off 3 bases at V and 4 bases at J, with 9 bases between the two ends. CDR3 nucleotide sequence: TGTGCCAGCAGCCAGATCCAGGCCACTGAAGCTTTCTTT. Its translation is CASSQIQATEAFF.

CDR3 DNA sequence: TGCGCCAGCAGCTTGGGGGCAGGAGGAGATACGCAGTATTTT. Translated: CASSLGAGGDTQYF. The chain is built from TRBV5-1 and TRBJ2-3, with a possible D match to TRBD2 (5 bases). The CDR3 has 14 residues. With 0 bases removed from V and 5 bases from J, the gap between germline ends came to 10 bases. Germline V gene sequence: CDR1 SGHRS, CDR2 YFSETQ.

The genes are TRBV2 and TRBJ2-5; D is uncertain. The germline V gene has CDR1 SNHLY and CDR2 FYNNEI. This CDR3 region has 13 residues. V lost 4 bases, J lost 1 base, and 7 bases lay in between. The CDR3 sequence: CASSGDGQETQYF. DNA for the CDR3: TGTGCCAGCAGTGGCGACGGCCAAGAGACCCAGTACTTC.

This clone has only one observation. V gene TRBV27 combines with J gene TRBJ1-5, with 11 nucleotides matching TRBD1. Germline V gene lookup returns CDR1 MNHEY and CDR2 SMNVEV (reference sequence). V was pared by 11 bases and J by 7 bases, with 10 bases of the junction left unmatched. This CDR3 comprises 14 residues. The DNA for the CDR3 is TGTGCCGTCGCCAGGACAGGGGGCTCCCAGCCCCAGCATTTT. This gives the protein CAVARTGGSQPQHF.

The chain is built from TRBV7-8 and TRBJ2-7, with D possibly TRBD1 on 6 matching bases. Trimming removed 5 bases from V and 3 bases from J, with 29 bases in between. Looked up from germline, CDR1 is SGHVS and CDR2 is FQNEAQ. There are 19 residues in the CDR3. The CDR3 spells CASSGLKRWGRRASYEQYF. The CDR3 DNA reads TGTGCCAGCAGCGGCTTGAAGCGTTGGGGGCGCCGGGCCAGCTACGAGCAGTACTTC.

The rearrangement joins TRBV7-9 to TRBJ2-1, with D tentatively TRBD1 (5 bases). This CDR3 spans 17 amino acids. V lost 8 bases, J lost 2 bases, and 22 bases lay in between. Germline CDR1 SEHNR, CDR2 FQNEAQ (reference sequence). This chain's CDR3 is CASLPKQGVAAYNEQFF. CDR3 sequence (DNA): TGTGCCAGCCTCCCTAAGCAGGGTGTAGCAGCCTACAATGAGCAGTTCTTC.

V usage is TRBV30 and J usage is TRBJ2-1, with no clear D. The V and J ends lost 5 bases and 4 bases respectively, with 15 bases between them. CDR3 size: 14 residues. CDR1 is GTSNPN and CDR2 is SVGIG in the germline V gene (reference sequence). CDR3 residues: CAWAPRRKYNEQFF. The CDR3 nucleotides are TGTGCCTGGGCCCCCCGGCGGAAATACAATGAGCAGTTCTTC.

This clone has a handful of counts. The CDR3 nucleotides are TGCGCCAGCAGCTTGGACGGGAAGCGGGGGCTCGAAGAGACCCAGTACTTC. Encoded protein: CASSLDGKRGLEETQYF. V usage is TRBV5-1 and J usage is TRBJ2-5; TRBD2 agrees at 8 bases. The J segment lost 3 bases and the V segment lost 0 bases, leaving 10 bases of the junction unmatched. Per germline, CDR1 SGHRS and CDR2 YFSETQ. The CDR3 runs 17 residues.

V gene TRBV9 combines with J gene TRBJ1-4, with D uncertain. In germline, CDR1 is SGDLS, CDR2 YYNGEE. V was shortened by 0 bases and J by 7 bases, with 10 bases between the two germline ends. The CDR3 length is 14 residues. CDR3 nucleotide sequence: TGTGCCAGCAGCGTAGGGACGTCCTCTGAAAAACTGTTTTTT. Protein: CASSVGTSSEKLFF.

The CDR3 DNA follows: TGTGCCAGCAGCCCCTACCTTGGACAGGGCCCTAGACCCTGGGATGGCTACACCTTC. Translating gives CASSPYLGQGPRPWDGYTF. This chain links TRBV14 with TRBJ1-2, with 8 bases matching TRBD1. The ends lost 4 bases at V and 6 bases at J; junction bases unmatched: 22. The V gene's germline CDR1 is SGHDN and CDR2 FVKESK. The CDR3 sequence is 19 residues long.

This clone has more than one count but fewer than ten. This chain uses TRBV19 with TRBJ1-2; TRBD1 aligns across 9 bases. There are 13 residues in the CDR3. The germline gives CDR1 LNHDA, CDR2 SQIVND (reference sequence). V lost 6 bases to trimming and J lost 2 bases; unmatched junction nucleotides: 1. CDR3 region: CASRGTGNYGYTF. DNA of the CDR3: TGTGCCAGTAGGGGGACAGGGAACTATGGCTACACCTTC.

V and J are TRBV5-1 and TRBJ2-3, with D uncertain. Germline CDR1 is SGHRS and CDR2 is YFSETQ. The CDR3 has 14 residues. V lost 4 bases, J lost 4 bases, and 13 bases lay in between. The CDR3 sequence: CASSAPPPADTQYF. CDR3 DNA sequence: TGCGCCAGCAGCGCCCCCCCACCTGCAGATACGCAGTATTTT.

The V gene is TRBV7-3, the J gene TRBJ2-6; 10 positions agree with TRBD1. This CDR3 is 19 amino acids long. J gave up 0 bases and V 5 bases, and 10 bases lay outside the gene matches. CDR1 is SGHTA, CDR2 FQGTGA, per germline. As DNA, the CDR3 is TGTGCCAGCAGCACCACCCCAGGGACAGGGGACTCTGGGGCCAACGTCCTGACTTTC. Its translation is CASSTTPGTGDSGANVLTF. The full variable domain, completed using reference TRBV7-3 and TRBJ2-6, is GAGVSQTPSNKVTEKGKYVELRCDPISGHTALYWYRQSLGQGPEFLIYFQGTGAADDSGLPNDRFFAVRPEGSVSTLKIQRTERGDSAVYLCASSTTPGTGDSGANVLTFGAGSRLTVL.

The rearrangement joins TRBV5-4 to TRBJ2-3; TRBD1 agrees at 9 bases. The CDR3 loop spans 16 amino acids. Trimming removed 0 bases from V and 6 bases from J; junction bases left unmatched: 8. Germline V gene lookup returns CDR1 SGHNT and CDR2 YYREEE (reference sequence). This chain's CDR3 is CASSLGGQGLRDTQYF. For the CDR3, the DNA is TGTGCCAGCAGCTTGGGGGGACAGGGCCTCAGGGATACGCAGTATTTT.

The chain is built from TRBV11-1 and TRBJ1-6; unclear D gene. V was cut by 0 bases and J by 7 bases, with 10 bases left in between. The CDR3 sequence is 15 residues long. From germline, CDR1 is SGHAT and CDR2 FQDESV (reference sequence). The CDR3 here is CASSLALRKNSPLHF. The CDR3 nucleotides read TGTGCCAGCAGCTTAGCCCTCAGGAAAAATTCACCCCTCCACTTT.

The chain recombines TRBV19 with TRBJ1-1; maybe TRBD1 (5 bases). The CDR3 runs 17 residues. Between the trimmed V and J ends, which lost 2 bases and 4 bases, there was a span of 20 bases. CDR1 is LNHDA and CDR2 is SQIVND in the germline V gene (reference sequence). In nucleotides, the CDR3 is TGTGCCAGTAGTATATTATCCAATGGGCAGGGATCCACTGAAGCTTTCTTT. Its protein product is CASSILSNGQGSTEAFF.

In its sample, this clone was seen a few times. The rearrangement links TRBV6-5 to TRBJ1-6; unclear D gene. CDR1 is MNHEY, CDR2 SVGAGI, per germline. The CDR3 is 13 amino acids. The V and J ends lost 2 bases and 10 bases respectively, with 9 bases between them. The CDR3 nucleotides are TGTGCCAGCAGTTACAGCCGGGGATCACCCCTCCACTTT. It yields the protein CASSYSRGSPLHF.

The chain carries TRBV25-1 and TRBJ2-3; weak D call: TRBD2 (5 bases). Germline CDR1 is MGHDK and CDR2 is SYGVNS. The CDR3 is 14 amino acids. Between the trimmed V and J ends, which lost 6 bases and 0 bases, there was a span of 10 bases. The CDR3 sequence is CASREADSTDTQYF. The DNA of the CDR3 is TGTGCCAGCAGAGAAGCGGACAGCACAGATACGCAGTATTTT. Combining the CDR3 with reference TRBV25-1 and TRBJ2-3 gives the whole variable domain EADIYQTPRYLVIGTGKKITLECSQTMGHDKMYWYQQDPGMELHLIHYSYGVNSTEKGDLSSESTVSRIRTEHFPLTLESARPSHTSQYLCASREADSTDTQYFGPGTRLTVL.